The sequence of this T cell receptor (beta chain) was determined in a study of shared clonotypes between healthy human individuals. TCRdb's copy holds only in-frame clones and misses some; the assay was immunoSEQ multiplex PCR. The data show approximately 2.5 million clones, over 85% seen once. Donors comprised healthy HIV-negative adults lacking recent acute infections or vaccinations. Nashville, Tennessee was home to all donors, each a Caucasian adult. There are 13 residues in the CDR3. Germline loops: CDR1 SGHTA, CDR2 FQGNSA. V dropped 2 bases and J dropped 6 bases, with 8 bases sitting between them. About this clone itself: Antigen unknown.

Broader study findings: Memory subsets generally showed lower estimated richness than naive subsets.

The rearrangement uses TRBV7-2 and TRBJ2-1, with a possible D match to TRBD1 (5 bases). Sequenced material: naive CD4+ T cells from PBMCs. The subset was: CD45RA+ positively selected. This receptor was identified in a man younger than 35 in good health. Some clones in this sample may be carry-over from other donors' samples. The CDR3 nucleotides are TGTGCCAGCAGCTTACAGGGCTTCAATGAGCAGTTCTTC. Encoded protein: CASSLQGFNEQFF.